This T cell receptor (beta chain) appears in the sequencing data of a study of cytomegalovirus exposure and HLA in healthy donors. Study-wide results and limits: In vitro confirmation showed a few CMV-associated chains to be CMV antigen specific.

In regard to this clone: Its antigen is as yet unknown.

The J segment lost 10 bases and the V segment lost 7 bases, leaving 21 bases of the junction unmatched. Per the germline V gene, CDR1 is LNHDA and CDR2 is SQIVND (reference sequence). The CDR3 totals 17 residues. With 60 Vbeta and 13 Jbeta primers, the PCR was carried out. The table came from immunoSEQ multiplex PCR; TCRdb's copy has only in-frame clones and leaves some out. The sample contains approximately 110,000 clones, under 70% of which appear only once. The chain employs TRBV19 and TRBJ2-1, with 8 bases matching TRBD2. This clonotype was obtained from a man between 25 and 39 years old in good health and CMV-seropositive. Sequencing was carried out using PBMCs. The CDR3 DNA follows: TGTGCCAGTACCGCCGGGGGAGCGGGGGACCACCTGGGGGAGCAGTTCTTC. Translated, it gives CASTAGGAGDHLGEQFF. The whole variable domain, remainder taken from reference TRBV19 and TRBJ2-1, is DGGITQSPKYLFRKEGQNVTLSCEQNLNHDAMYWYRQDPGQGLRLIYYSQIVNDFQKGDIAEGYSVSREKKESFPLTVTSAQKNPTAFYLCASTAGGAGDHLGEQFFGPGTRLTVL.